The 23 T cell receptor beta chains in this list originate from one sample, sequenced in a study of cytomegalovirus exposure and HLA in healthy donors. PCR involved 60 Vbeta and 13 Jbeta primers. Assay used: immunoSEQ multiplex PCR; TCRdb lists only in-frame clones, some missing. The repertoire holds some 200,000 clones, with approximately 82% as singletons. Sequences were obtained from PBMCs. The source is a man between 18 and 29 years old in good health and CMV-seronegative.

Here the CDR3 reads CASSPYGHSGTYEQYF. In nucleotides, the CDR3 is TGTGCCAGCAGCCCCTATGGCCATAGCGGGACCTACGAGCAGTACTTC. The chain couples TRBV7-2 to TRBJ2-7; TRBD2 agrees at 8 bases. CDR3 length: 16 residues. In germline, CDR1 is SGHTA, CDR2 FQGNSA. J lost 2 bases, V lost 5 bases, and 11 bases had no gene match.

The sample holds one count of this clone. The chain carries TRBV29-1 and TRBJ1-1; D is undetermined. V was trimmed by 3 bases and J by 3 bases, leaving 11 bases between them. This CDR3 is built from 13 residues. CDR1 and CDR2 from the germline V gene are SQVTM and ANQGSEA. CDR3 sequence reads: CSVEAGDYTEAFF. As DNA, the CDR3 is TGCAGCGTTGAGGCCGGAGACTACACTGAAGCTTTCTTT. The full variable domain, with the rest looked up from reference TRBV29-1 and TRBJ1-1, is SAVISQKPSRDICQRGTSLTIQCQVDSQVTMMFWYRQQPGQSLTLIATANQGSEATYESGFVIDKFPISRPNLTFSTLTVSNMSPEDSSIYLCSVEAGDYTEAFFGQGTRLTVV.

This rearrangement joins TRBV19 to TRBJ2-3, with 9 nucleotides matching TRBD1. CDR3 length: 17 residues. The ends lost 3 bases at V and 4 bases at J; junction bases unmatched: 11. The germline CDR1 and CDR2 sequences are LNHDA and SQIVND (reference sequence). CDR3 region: CASSMGFGTGPADTQYF. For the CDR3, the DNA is TGTGCCAGTAGTATGGGTTTCGGGACAGGGCCCGCAGATACGCAGTATTTT.

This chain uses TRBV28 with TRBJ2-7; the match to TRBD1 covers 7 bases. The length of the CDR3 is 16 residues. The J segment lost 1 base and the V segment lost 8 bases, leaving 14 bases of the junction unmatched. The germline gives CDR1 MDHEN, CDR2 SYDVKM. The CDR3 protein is CASQYPTGDLSYEQYF. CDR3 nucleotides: TGTGCCAGCCAATACCCCACAGGGGACCTATCCTACGAGCAGTACTTC.

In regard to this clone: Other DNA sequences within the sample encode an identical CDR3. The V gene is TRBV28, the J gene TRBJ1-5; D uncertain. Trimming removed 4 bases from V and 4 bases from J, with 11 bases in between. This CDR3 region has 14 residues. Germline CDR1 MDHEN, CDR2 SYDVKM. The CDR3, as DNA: TGTGCCAGCAGTTCCCCCGCGGGGAATCAGCCCCAGCATTTT. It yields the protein CASSSPAGNQPQHF.

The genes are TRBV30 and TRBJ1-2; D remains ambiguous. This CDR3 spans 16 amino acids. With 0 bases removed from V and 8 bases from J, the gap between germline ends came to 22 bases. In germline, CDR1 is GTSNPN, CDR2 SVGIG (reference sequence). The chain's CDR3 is CAWSVKEGRGGLGYTF. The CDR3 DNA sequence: TGTGCCTGGAGTGTAAAAGAAGGACGGGGAGGGTTGGGCTACACCTTC.

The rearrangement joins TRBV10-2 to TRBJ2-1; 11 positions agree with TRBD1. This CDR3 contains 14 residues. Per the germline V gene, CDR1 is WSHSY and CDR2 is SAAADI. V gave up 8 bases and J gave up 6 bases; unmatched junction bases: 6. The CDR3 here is CASGRDRGSNEQFF. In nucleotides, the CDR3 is TGCGCCAGCGGCCGGGACAGGGGGAGCAATGAGCAGTTCTTC.

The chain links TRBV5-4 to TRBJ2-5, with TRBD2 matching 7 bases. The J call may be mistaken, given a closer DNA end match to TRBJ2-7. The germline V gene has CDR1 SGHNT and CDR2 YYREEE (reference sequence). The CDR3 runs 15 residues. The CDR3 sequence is CASSSQRGDSYEQYF. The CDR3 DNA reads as TGTGCCAGCAGCAGTCAGCGGGGTGACTCCTACGAGCAGTACTTC.

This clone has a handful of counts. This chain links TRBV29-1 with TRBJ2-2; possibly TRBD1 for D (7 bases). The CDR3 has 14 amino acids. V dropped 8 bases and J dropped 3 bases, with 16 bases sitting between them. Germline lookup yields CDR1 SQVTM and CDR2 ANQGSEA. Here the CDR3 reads CSFQGGRDTGELFF. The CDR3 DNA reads TGCAGCTTTCAGGGGGGCAGGGACACCGGGGAGCTGTTTTTT.

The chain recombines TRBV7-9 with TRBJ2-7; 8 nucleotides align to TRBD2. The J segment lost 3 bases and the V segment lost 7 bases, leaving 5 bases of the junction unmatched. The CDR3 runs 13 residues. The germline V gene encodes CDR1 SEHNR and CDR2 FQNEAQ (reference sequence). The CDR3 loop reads CASNSGSLYEQYF. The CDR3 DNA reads TGTGCCAGCAACAGCGGGAGTCTCTACGAGCAGTACTTC.

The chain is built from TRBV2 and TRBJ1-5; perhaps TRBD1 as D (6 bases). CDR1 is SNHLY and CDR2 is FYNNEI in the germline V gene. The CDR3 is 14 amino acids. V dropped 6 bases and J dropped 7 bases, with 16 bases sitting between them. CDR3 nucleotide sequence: TGTGCCAGCAGCCCCGGGGGGGCTCACCAGCCCCAGCATTTT. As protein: CASSPGGAHQPQHF.

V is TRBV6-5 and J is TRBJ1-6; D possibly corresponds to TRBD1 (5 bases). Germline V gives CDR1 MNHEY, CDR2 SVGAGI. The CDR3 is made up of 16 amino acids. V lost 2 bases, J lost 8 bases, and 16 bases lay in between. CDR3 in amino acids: CASSYGTGGRDSPLHF. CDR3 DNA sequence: TGTGCCAGCAGTTACGGTACGGGGGGGAGAGATTCACCCCTCCACTTT.

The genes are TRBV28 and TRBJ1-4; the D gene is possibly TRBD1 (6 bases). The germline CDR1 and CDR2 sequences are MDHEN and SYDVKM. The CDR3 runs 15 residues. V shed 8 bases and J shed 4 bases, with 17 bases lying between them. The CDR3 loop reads CASLAGQLDNEKLFF. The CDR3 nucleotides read TGTGCCAGCCTCGCCGGACAGCTAGATAATGAAAAACTGTTTTTT. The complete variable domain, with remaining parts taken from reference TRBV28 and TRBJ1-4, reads DVKVTQSSRYLVKRTGEKVFLECVQDMDHENMFWYRQDPGLGLRLIYFSYDVKMKEKGDIPEGYSVSREKKERFSLILESASTNQTSMYLCASLAGQLDNEKLFFGSGTQLSVL.

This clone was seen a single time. The CDR3 sequence is CASSETGRYGYTF. The CDR3 coding sequence is TGTGCCAGCAGTGAAACAGGCCGCTATGGCTACACCTTC. The chain is built from TRBV6-5 and TRBJ1-2; tentatively, D is TRBD1 (5 bases). The V gene lost 5 bases and the J gene lost 4 bases, with 11 bases spanning the gap. Looked up from germline, CDR1 is MNHEY and CDR2 is SVGAGI. The CDR3 totals 13 residues.

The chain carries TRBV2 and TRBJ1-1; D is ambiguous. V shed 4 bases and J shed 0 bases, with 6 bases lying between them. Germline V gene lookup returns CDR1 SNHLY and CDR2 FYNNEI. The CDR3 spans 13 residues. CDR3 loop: CASSANMNTEAFF. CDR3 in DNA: TGTGCCAGCAGTGCCAACATGAACACTGAAGCTTTCTTT.

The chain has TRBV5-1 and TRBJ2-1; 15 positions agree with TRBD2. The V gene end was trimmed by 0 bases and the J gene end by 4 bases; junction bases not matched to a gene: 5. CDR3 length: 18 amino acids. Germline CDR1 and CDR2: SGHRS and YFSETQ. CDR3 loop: CASSLEPGLAGGYNEQFF. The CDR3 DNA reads TGCGCCAGCAGCTTGGAACCGGGACTAGCGGGAGGATACAATGAGCAGTTCTTC.

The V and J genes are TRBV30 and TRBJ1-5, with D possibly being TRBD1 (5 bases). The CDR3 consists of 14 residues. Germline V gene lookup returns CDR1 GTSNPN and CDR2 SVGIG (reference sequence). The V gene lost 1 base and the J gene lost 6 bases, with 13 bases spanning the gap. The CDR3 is CAWSGEGRIQPQHF. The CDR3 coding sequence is TGTGCCTGGAGTGGGGAGGGGCGCATTCAGCCCCAGCATTTT.

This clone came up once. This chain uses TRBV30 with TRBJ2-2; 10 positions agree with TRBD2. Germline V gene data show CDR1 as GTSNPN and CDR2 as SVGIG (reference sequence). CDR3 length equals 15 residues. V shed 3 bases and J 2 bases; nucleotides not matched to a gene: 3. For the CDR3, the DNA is TGTGCCTGGAGGGGACTAGCGCAAAACACCGGGGAGCTGTTTTTT. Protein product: CAWRGLAQNTGELFF.

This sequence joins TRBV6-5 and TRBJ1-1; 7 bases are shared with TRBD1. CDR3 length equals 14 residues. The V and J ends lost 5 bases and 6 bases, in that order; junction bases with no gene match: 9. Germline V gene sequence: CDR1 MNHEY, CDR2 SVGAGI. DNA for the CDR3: TGTGCCAGCAGTGAAACCGGGACAGCGGCTGAAGCTTTCTTT. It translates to CASSETGTAAEAFF.

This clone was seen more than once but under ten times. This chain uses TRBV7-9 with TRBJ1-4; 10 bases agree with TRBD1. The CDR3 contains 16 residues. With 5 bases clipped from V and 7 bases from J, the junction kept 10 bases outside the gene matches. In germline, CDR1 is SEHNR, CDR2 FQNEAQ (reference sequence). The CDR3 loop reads CASSDRDRGPGEKLFF. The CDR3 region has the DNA TGTGCCAGCAGCGACCGGGACAGGGGTCCCGGTGAAAAACTGTTTTTT.

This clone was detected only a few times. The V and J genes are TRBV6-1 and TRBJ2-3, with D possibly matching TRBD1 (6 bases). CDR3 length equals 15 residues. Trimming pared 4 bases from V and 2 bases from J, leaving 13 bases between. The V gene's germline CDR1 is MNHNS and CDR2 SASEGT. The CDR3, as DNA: TGTGCCAGCAGTGGTCTAGGACAGAACACAGATACGCAGTATTTT. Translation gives CASSGLGQNTDTQYF.

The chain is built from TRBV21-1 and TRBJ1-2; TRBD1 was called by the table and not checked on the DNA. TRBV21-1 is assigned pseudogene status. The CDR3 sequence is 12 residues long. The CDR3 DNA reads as TGTGCCGGGGAAACAGGGTCCAATGGCTACACCTTC. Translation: CAGETGSNGYTF.

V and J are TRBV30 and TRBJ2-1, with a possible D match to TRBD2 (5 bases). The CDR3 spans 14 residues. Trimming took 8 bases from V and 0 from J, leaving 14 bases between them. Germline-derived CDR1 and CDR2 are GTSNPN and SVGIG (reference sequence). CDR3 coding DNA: TGTGCCGGGAAGAGAACTAGCTCCTACAATGAGCAGTTCTTC. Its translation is CAGKRTSSYNEQFF.